This entry is about one T cell receptor beta chain. Antigen unknown. Healthy people donating bone marrow made up the donors. This CDR3 is 9 amino acids long. Germline CDR1 is SQVTM and CDR2 is ANQGSEA. The V gene lost 6 bases and the J gene lost 5 bases, with 4 bases spanning the gap. The sample originates from a study of cytomegalovirus exposure and HLA in healthy donors. Study results and caveats: Most TCR sequences showed up rarely, but some public TCRs showed up in many donors. Published work reported that the classifier diagnosed cytomegalovirus status with high specificity and sensitivity.

With 60 Vbeta and 13 Jbeta primers, the PCR was carried out. Method: immunoSEQ multiplex PCR; TCRdb's copy keeps in-frame clones and lacks some. This sample lists under 40,000 clones; its ten largest clones have around 3.5%. Specimen: PBMCs. The rearrangement uses TRBV29-1 and TRBJ1-2; D remains unclear. The sequence was obtained from a woman between 40 and 50 years old in good health and CMV-seropositive. As DNA, the CDR3 is TGCAGCGTCTCGTATGGCTACACCTTC. Its protein product is CSVSYGYTF.